Here is one T cell receptor beta chain with its context. V trimming: 8 bases; J trimming: 7 bases; junction bases outside the gene matches: 16. Germline V CDR1 and CDR2: MDHEN, SYDVKM. This CDR3 spans 15 amino acids. The Seattle patients joined while their infection was active and were tracked longitudinally afterward. The data were obtained in a study of blood T cell repertoires in COVID-19. Overall study context: The analysed material was cDNA or gDNA that came from T cells, B-cell-depleted T cells, or PBMCs.

Some clones are missing from TCRdb's copy, which holds only in-frame ones; the method was immunoSEQ multiplex PCR. The data hold 310,000 or so clones, with approximately 91% observed a single time. This receptor was identified in a woman in her twenties or thirties with COVID-19, enrolled during active disease. Input material: peripheral blood. The V call is TRBV28, the J call TRBJ1-2, with TRBD1 matching over 7 bases. CDR3 sequence: CASGSSAGGNFGYTF. The DNA for the CDR3 is TGTGCCAGCGGGTCGTCGGCAGGGGGAAATTTTGGCTACACCTTC.